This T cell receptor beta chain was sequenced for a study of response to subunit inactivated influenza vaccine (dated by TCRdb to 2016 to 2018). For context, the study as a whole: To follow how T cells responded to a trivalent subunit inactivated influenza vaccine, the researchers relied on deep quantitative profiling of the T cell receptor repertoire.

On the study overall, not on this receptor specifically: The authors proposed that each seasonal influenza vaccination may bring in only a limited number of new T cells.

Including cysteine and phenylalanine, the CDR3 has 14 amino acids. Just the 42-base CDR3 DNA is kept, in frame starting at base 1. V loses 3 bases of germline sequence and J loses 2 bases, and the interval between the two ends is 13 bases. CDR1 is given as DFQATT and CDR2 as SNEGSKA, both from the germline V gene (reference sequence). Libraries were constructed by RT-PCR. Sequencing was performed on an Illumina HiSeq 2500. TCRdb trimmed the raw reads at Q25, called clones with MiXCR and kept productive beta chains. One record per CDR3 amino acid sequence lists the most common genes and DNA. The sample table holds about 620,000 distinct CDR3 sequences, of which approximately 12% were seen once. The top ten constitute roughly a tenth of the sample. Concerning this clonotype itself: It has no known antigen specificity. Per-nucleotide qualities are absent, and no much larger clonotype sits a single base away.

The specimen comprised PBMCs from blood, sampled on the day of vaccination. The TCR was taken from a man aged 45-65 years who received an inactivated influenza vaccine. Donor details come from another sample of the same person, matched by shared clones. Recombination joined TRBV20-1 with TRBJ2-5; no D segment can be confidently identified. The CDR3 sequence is CSASGLDGQETQYF. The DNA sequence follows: TGCAGTGCTAGCGGCCTCGACGGGCAAGAGACCCAGTACTTC.